This TCR beta chain was identified in a study of blood T cell repertoires in COVID-19. This CDR3 region has 15 residues. V gave up 5 bases and J gave up 4 bases; unmatched junction bases: 4. Germline V gene sequence: CDR1 SGHTA, CDR2 FQGNSA. The assay was immunoSEQ multiplex PCR, and TCRdb's table has in-frame clones only and misses some. The sample carries some 200,000 clones, about 90% recorded once. This clonotype was obtained from a woman aged 55-70 years with COVID-19, enrolled during active disease. The chain links TRBV7-2 to TRBJ1-3; 11 bases line up with TRBD1. Material: peripheral blood. The CDR3, as DNA: TGTGCCAGCAGCCCGGACAGGGGGCGAGGAAACACCATATATTTT. As protein: CASSPDRGRGNTIYF.